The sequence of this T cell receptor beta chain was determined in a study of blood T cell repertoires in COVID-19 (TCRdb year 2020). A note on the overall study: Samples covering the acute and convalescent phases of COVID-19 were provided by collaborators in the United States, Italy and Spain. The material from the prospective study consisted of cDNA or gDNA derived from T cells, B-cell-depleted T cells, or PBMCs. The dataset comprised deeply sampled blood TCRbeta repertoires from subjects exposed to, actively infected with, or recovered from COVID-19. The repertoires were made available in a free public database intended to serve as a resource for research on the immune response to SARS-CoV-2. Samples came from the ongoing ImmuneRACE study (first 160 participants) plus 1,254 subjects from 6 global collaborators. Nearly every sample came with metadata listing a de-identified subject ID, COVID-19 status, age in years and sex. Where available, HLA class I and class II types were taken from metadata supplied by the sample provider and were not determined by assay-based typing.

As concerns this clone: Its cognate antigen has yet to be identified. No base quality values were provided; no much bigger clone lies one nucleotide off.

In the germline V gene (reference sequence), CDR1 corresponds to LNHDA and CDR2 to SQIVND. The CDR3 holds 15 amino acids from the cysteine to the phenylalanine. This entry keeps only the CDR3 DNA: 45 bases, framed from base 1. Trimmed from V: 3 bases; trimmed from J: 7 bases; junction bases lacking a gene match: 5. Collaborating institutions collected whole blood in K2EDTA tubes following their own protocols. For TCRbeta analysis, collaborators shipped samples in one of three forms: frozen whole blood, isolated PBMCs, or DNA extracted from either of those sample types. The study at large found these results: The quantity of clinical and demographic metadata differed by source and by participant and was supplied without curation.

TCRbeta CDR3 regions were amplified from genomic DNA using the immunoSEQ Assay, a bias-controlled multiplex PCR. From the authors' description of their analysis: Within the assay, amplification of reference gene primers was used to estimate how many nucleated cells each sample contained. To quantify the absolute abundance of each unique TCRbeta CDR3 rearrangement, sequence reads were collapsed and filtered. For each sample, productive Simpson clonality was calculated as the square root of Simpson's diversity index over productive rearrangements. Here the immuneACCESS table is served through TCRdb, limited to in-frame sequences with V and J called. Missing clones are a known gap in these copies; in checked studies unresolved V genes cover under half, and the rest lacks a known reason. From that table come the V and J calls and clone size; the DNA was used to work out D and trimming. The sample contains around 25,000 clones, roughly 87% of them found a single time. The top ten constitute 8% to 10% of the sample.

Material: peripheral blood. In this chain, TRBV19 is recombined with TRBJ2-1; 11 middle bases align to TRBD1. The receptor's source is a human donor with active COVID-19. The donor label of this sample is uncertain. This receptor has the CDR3 CASSIRDRGLNEQFF. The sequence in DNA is TGTGCCAGTAGTATCCGGGACAGGGGGTTGAATGAGCAGTTCTTC.